These T cell receptor beta chains were read from a single sample in a study of cytomegalovirus exposure and HLA in healthy donors. Assay used: immunoSEQ multiplex PCR; TCRdb lists only in-frame clones, some missing. The table lists over 150,000 clones, roughly 78% of them singletons, with 2.1% in the top ten. The sequenced sample consisted of PBMCs. The receptors here all came from a man aged 35 to 55 in good health and CMV-seronegative. Each CDR3 is given with its conserved first and last residue. A D gene is named only where the DNA matches it firmly. Clone size is shown for a subset of rows, as once, few, many or a class of expanded clone.

d_call: -; j_call: TRBJ2-3; clone_size: -; v_call: TRBV19; cdr3_nt: TGTGCCAGTAGACAGGCGGTCTTCCGTACAGATACGCAGTATTTT; cdr3_aa: CASRQAVFRTDTQYF
d_call: TRBD1; j_call: TRBJ2-1; clone_size: medium-sized; v_call: TRBV28; cdr3_nt: TGTGCCAGCAGTTCCAGGGTGTCGACAGGGGGAAACAATGAGCAGTTCTTC; cdr3_aa: CASSSRVSTGGNNEQFF
d_call: TRBD2; j_call: TRBJ2-7; clone_size: -; v_call: TRBV14; cdr3_nt: TGTGCCAGCAGCCAAGATCCTCGACCACGCGGCGGGGGGAGATATTCGTCTTACGAGCAGTACTTC; cdr3_aa: CASSQDPRPRGGGRYSSYEQYF
d_call: TRBD2; j_call: TRBJ2-1; clone_size: few; v_call: TRBV13; cdr3_nt: TGTGCCAGCAGCCGGACTAGCGGGAGGCACAATGAGCAGTTCTTC; cdr3_aa: CASSRTSGRHNEQFF
d_call: TRBD2; j_call: TRBJ2-1; clone_size: -; v_call: TRBV19; cdr3_nt: TGTGCCAGTAGTTTTTCCGGGACTAGCGGGGGCTACAATGAGCAGTTCTTC; cdr3_aa: CASSFSGTSGGYNEQFF
d_call: TRBD1; j_call: TRBJ2-3; clone_size: -; v_call: TRBV7-2; cdr3_nt: TGTGCCACTACACAGGGGCCTACCGACTACCATACGCAGTATTTT; cdr3_aa: CATTQGPTDYHTQYF
d_call: -; j_call: TRBJ2-5; clone_size: -; v_call: TRBV7-2; cdr3_nt: TGTGCCAGCAGCGTTAACGGGGAGACCCAGTACTTC; cdr3_aa: CASSVNGETQYF
d_call: -; j_call: TRBJ1-2; clone_size: -; v_call: TRBV5-1; cdr3_nt: TGCGCCAGCAGCTTGAGGTCAGGGGATGGCTACACCTTC; cdr3_aa: CASSLRSGDGYTF
d_call: -; j_call: TRBJ1-1; clone_size: few; v_call: TRBV5-1; cdr3_nt: TGCGCCAGCAGCTGGGCCCCGGTAGGCACTGAAGCTTTCTTT; cdr3_aa: CASSWAPVGTEAFF
d_call: TRBD2; j_call: TRBJ2-1; clone_size: -; v_call: TRBV30; cdr3_nt: TGTGCCTGGAGTGTAGGGCTAGCGGACTACAATGAGCAGTTCTTC; cdr3_aa: CAWSVGLADYNEQFF
d_call: -; j_call: TRBJ1-1; clone_size: -; v_call: TRBV27; cdr3_nt: TGTGCCAGCAGTTTCGCAGGTCGGTGGACTGAAGCTTTCTTT; cdr3_aa: CASSFAGRWTEAFF
d_call: TRBD2; j_call: TRBJ2-7; clone_size: -; v_call: TRBV14; cdr3_nt: TGTGCCAGCTCGGCTAGCGGAAACTACGAGCAGTACTTC; cdr3_aa: CASSASGNYEQYF
d_call: TRBD2; j_call: TRBJ2-5; clone_size: -; v_call: TRBV2; cdr3_nt: TGTGCCAGCAAGCGGGACGGTGGCTGGGAGACCCAGTACTTC; cdr3_aa: CASKRDGGWETQYF
d_call: TRBD2; j_call: TRBJ2-4; clone_size: -; v_call: TRBV7-2; cdr3_nt: TGTGCCAGCAGCTTAGGGTCCCTTAGCGGGAGGGCCGCCAAAAACATTCAGTACTTC; cdr3_aa: CASSLGSLSGRAAKNIQYF
d_call: TRBD1; j_call: TRBJ2-7; clone_size: once; v_call: TRBV5-1; cdr3_nt: TGCGCCAGCAGGGGGACAGCCCCCTACGAGCAGTACTTC; cdr3_aa: CASRGTAPYEQYF
d_call: TRBD1; j_call: TRBJ2-2; clone_size: -; v_call: TRBV6-5; cdr3_nt: TGTGCCAGCAGCCGGGACAGGACCGGGGAGCTGTTTTTT; cdr3_aa: CASSRDRTGELFF
d_call: -; j_call: TRBJ2-3; clone_size: -; v_call: TRBV28; cdr3_nt: TGTGCCAGCAGTTTCTTGAGCGGCACAGATACGCAGTATTTT; cdr3_aa: CASSFLSGTDTQYF
d_call: -; j_call: TRBJ2-7; clone_size: -; v_call: TRBV5-4; cdr3_nt: TGTGCCAGCAGCTTCGAGCTAGTTGGCGGCGAGCAGTACTTC; cdr3_aa: CASSFELVGGEQYF
d_call: -; j_call: TRBJ2-1; clone_size: -; v_call: TRBV9; cdr3_nt: TGTGCCAGCAGCGGATTTTTGGGTACTAGTTCCTACAATGAGCAGTTCTTC; cdr3_aa: CASSGFLGTSSYNEQFF
d_call: TRBD2; j_call: TRBJ2-1; clone_size: -; v_call: TRBV11-3; cdr3_nt: TGTGCCAGCAGCGTTAGCCCCGGGGGGGAGCAGTTCTTC; cdr3_aa: CASSVSPGGEQFF
d_call: TRBD1; j_call: TRBJ2-1; clone_size: -; v_call: TRBV15; cdr3_nt: TGTGCCACCAGCAGAGATGACAGGGGGTACCAGTTCTTC; cdr3_aa: CATSRDDRGYQFF
d_call: -; j_call: TRBJ2-7; clone_size: -; v_call: TRBV2; cdr3_nt: TGTGCCAGCAGTGAAGCAATAGCTGCTCCCTCCTACGAGCAGTACTTC; cdr3_aa: CASSEAIAAPSYEQYF
d_call: -; j_call: TRBJ2-7; clone_size: once; v_call: TRBV4-3; cdr3_nt: TGCGCCAGCAGCCAAGAGTATAACGACATAACAACCTACGAGCAGTACTTC; cdr3_aa: CASSQEYNDITTYEQYF
d_call: TRBD2; j_call: TRBJ2-7; clone_size: -; v_call: TRBV5-4; cdr3_nt: TGTGCCAGCAGCAGGGGGATAGGACTAGCGGACGCCTACGAGCAGTACTTC; cdr3_aa: CASSRGIGLADAYEQYF
d_call: -; j_call: TRBJ2-7; clone_size: -; v_call: TRBV6-5; cdr3_nt: TGTGCCAGCAGTTACGGAGCGGGCCTTTACGAGCAGTACTTC; cdr3_aa: CASSYGAGLYEQYF
d_call: TRBD2; j_call: TRBJ2-7; clone_size: -; v_call: TRBV5-1; cdr3_nt: TGCGCCAGCAGCTTGGGGACGGGAGGCTACGAGCAGTACTTC; cdr3_aa: CASSLGTGGYEQYF
d_call: TRBD2; j_call: TRBJ2-1; clone_size: few; v_call: TRBV11-2; cdr3_nt: TGTGCCAGCAGCTTACCAGGGACTAGCGGGAGGAAATTCTACAATGAGCAGTTCTTC; cdr3_aa: CASSLPGTSGRKFYNEQFF
d_call: TRBD2; j_call: TRBJ2-2; clone_size: -; v_call: TRBV25-1; cdr3_nt: TGTGCCACCCAGCCTAGCGGGTCCGGGGAGCTGTTTTTT; cdr3_aa: CATQPSGSGELFF
d_call: -; j_call: TRBJ1-5; clone_size: once; v_call: TRBV6-5; cdr3_nt: TGTGCCAGCAGTTACTCATCAGGGCTCAATCAGCCCCAGCATTTT; cdr3_aa: CASSYSSGLNQPQHF
d_call: -; j_call: TRBJ1-5; clone_size: -; v_call: TRBV6-5; cdr3_nt: TGTGCCAGCAGTTACTCTCGGAATCAGCCCCAGCATTTT; cdr3_aa: CASSYSRNQPQHF
d_call: TRBD2; j_call: TRBJ2-1; clone_size: -; v_call: TRBV7-9; cdr3_nt: TGTGCCAGCAGGGGACTAGCGGGCGAGGATGAGCAGTTCTTC; cdr3_aa: CASRGLAGEDEQFF
d_call: -; j_call: TRBJ1-4; clone_size: -; v_call: TRBV2; cdr3_nt: TGTGCCAGCAGTGAAAGGGGCCTGGGCGGCCGAGTTGCAACTAATGAAAAACTGTTTTTT; cdr3_aa: CASSERGLGGRVATNEKLFF
d_call: -; j_call: TRBJ2-3; clone_size: -; v_call: TRBV5-4; cdr3_nt: TGTGCCAGCAGCTTGGTCACAGGGGGGGAGTATTTT; cdr3_aa: CASSLVTGGEYF
d_call: TRBD2; j_call: TRBJ2-7; clone_size: -; v_call: TRBV4-2; cdr3_nt: TGTGCCAGCAGCCAAGTGGCGGGAGGGCCCTACGAGCAGTACTTC; cdr3_aa: CASSQVAGGPYEQYF
d_call: -; j_call: TRBJ1-5; clone_size: -; v_call: TRBV6-1; cdr3_nt: TGTGCCAGCAGTGAAGCCAGGGGCAATCAGCCCCAGCATTTT; cdr3_aa: CASSEARGNQPQHF
d_call: -; j_call: TRBJ1-2; clone_size: -; v_call: TRBV7-2; cdr3_nt: TGTGCCAGCAGCTTACGAGACGGAGACTTTTATGGCTACACCTTC; cdr3_aa: CASSLRDGDFYGYTF
d_call: TRBD1; j_call: TRBJ2-7; clone_size: -; v_call: TRBV28; cdr3_nt: TGTGCCAGCAGCCGGACAGGGTGGTACGAGCAGTACTTC; cdr3_aa: CASSRTGWYEQYF
d_call: TRBD1; j_call: TRBJ1-5; clone_size: -; v_call: TRBV7-9; cdr3_nt: TGTGCCAGCAGCCTCACAGGGGATAGCAATCAGCCCCAGCATTTT; cdr3_aa: CASSLTGDSNQPQHF
d_call: -; j_call: TRBJ1-4; clone_size: -; v_call: TRBV6-1; cdr3_nt: TGTGCCAGCAGTGAAGGGGTCAGGGATAATGAAAAACTGTTTTTT; cdr3_aa: CASSEGVRDNEKLFF
d_call: -; j_call: TRBJ1-5; clone_size: -; v_call: TRBV6-5; cdr3_nt: TGTGCCAGCAGTTACTCCGGGGATAGCAATCAGCCCCAGCATTTT; cdr3_aa: CASSYSGDSNQPQHF
d_call: -; j_call: TRBJ1-4; clone_size: -; v_call: TRBV25-1; cdr3_nt: TGTGCCAGCAGTGAATCGGTAGGGGTAAAGGAAAAACTGTTTTTT; cdr3_aa: CASSESVGVKEKLFF
d_call: -; j_call: TRBJ2-1; clone_size: few; v_call: TRBV18; cdr3_nt: TGTGCCAGCTCACCCTCTGACAATGAGCAGTTCTTC; cdr3_aa: CASSPSDNEQFF
d_call: -; j_call: TRBJ2-7; clone_size: few; v_call: TRBV2; cdr3_nt: TGTGCCAGCAGTGCCATAAAAGGGGGCGAGCAGTACTTC; cdr3_aa: CASSAIKGGEQYF
d_call: TRBD2; j_call: TRBJ2-7; clone_size: -; v_call: TRBV5-6; cdr3_nt: TGTGCCAGCAGTCCAGGGACTAGGTACGAGCAGTACTTC; cdr3_aa: CASSPGTRYEQYF
d_call: TRBD2; j_call: TRBJ2-3; clone_size: -; v_call: TRBV19; cdr3_nt: TGTGCCAGTGGGCTAGCGGGACGCACAGATACGCAGTATTTT; cdr3_aa: CASGLAGRTDTQYF
d_call: TRBD2; j_call: TRBJ2-2; clone_size: -; v_call: TRBV15; cdr3_nt: TGTGCCACCAGCAGGGAGCGGGAGGCTATCGGGGAGCTGTTTTTT; cdr3_aa: CATSREREAIGELFF
d_call: TRBD2; j_call: TRBJ2-3; clone_size: -; v_call: TRBV27; cdr3_nt: TGTGCCAGCAGCGGACTAGCGACTACAGATACGCAGTATTTT; cdr3_aa: CASSGLATTDTQYF
d_call: TRBD2; j_call: TRBJ2-7; clone_size: -; v_call: TRBV4-2; cdr3_nt: TGTGCCAGCAGCCATCCCGAGCGGGAGGCCTACGAGCAGTACTTC; cdr3_aa: CASSHPEREAYEQYF
d_call: TRBD1; j_call: TRBJ2-3; clone_size: -; v_call: TRBV7-9; cdr3_nt: TGTTCCAGCAGCCCGGGACAGGGTGAGCCTCCCACAGATACGCAGTATTTT; cdr3_aa: CSSSPGQGEPPTDTQYF
d_call: TRBD2; j_call: TRBJ2-1; clone_size: -; v_call: TRBV19; cdr3_nt: TGTGCCAGTAGTCCCCCGGGGGGGAATGAGCAGTTCTTC; cdr3_aa: CASSPPGGNEQFF
d_call: -; j_call: TRBJ1-1; clone_size: -; v_call: TRBV15; cdr3_nt: TGTGCCACCAGCAGAGATCGGGTGAACACTGAAGCTTTCTTT; cdr3_aa: CATSRDRVNTEAFF
d_call: TRBD1; j_call: TRBJ2-1; clone_size: -; v_call: TRBV9; cdr3_nt: TGTGCCAGCAGCTCCGGGACAGGGGACTACAATGAGCAGTTCTTC; cdr3_aa: CASSSGTGDYNEQFF
d_call: TRBD1; j_call: TRBJ1-1; clone_size: -; v_call: TRBV29-1; cdr3_nt: TGCAGCGTTGAAGATCGGGGCAGGGGGTACACTGAAGCTTTCTTT; cdr3_aa: CSVEDRGRGYTEAFF